The 19 T cell receptor beta chains below come from one sample, sequenced in a study of blood T cell repertoires in COVID-19. Measured with immunoSEQ multiplex PCR; TCRdb has only the in-frame clones, and not every one. The data show 150,000 to 200,000 clones, 92% seen once. Sequencing was performed on peripheral blood. These receptors originate from a man younger than 40 with COVID-19, enrolled during active disease.

This chain joins TRBV19 and TRBJ1-1, with D hard to call. The CDR3 contains 13 residues. Per germline, CDR1 LNHDA and CDR2 SQIVND (reference sequence). Trimming removed 5 bases at V and 6 bases at J, with 13 bases between. The CDR3 loop reads CASSVREGSEAFF. The CDR3 nucleotides are TGTGCCAGTAGTGTGAGGGAGGGCTCTGAAGCTTTCTTT. The full variable domain, in which reference TRBV19 and TRBJ1-1 provide the parts outside the CDR3, is DGGITQSPKYLFRKEGQNVTLSCEQNLNHDAMYWYRQDPGQGLRLIYYSQIVNDFQKGDIAEGYSVSREKKESFPLTVTSAQKNPTAFYLCASSVREGSEAFFGQGTRLTVV.

This clone occurred once. V and J are TRBV9 and TRBJ2-7; possible D gene TRBD1, 6 bases. V was clipped by 3 bases and J by 3 bases, with 10 bases between them. The CDR3 loop spans 13 amino acids. Germline V gene lookup returns CDR1 SGDLS and CDR2 YYNGEE. CDR3 amino acids: CASSAMTGYEQYF. CDR3 in DNA: TGTGCCAGCAGCGCTATGACAGGCTACGAGCAGTACTTC.

The chain uses TRBV7-9 and TRBJ1-2; 7 bases are shared with TRBD1. After removal of 0 bases from V and 6 bases from J, the junction contained 4 bases not matched to a gene. CDR3 length equals 14 residues. Germline V gene sequence: CDR1 SEHNR, CDR2 FQNEAQ (reference sequence). In DNA, the CDR3 is TGTGCCAGCAGCTTAGCTCCCAGGGGGGATGGCTACACCTTC. Amino acid sequence: CASSLAPRGDGYTF.

This clone has a handful of counts. The rearrangement links TRBV19 to TRBJ1-4; D not certain. V was pared by 6 bases and J by 8 bases, with 19 bases between. The CDR3 loop spans 15 amino acids. Germline V CDR1 and CDR2: LNHDA, SQIVND (reference sequence). The CDR3 nucleotides are TGTGCCAGTAGCAGAGCGGCTTTTTTTCGGGAAAAACTGTTTTTT. It yields the protein CASSRAAFFREKLFF.

The CDR3 DNA follows: TGTGCCACCAGTGATCGACAGGGTGGGTACGAGCAGTACTTC. Its protein is CATSDRQGGYEQYF. The V and J genes are TRBV24-1 and TRBJ2-7; 7 bases map to TRBD1. Germline loops: CDR1 KGHDR, CDR2 SFDVKD. The CDR3 contains 14 residues. With V trimmed by 3 bases and J by 4 bases, 5 bases remained unmatched.

This chain links TRBV6-5 with TRBJ1-5; D remains unclear. The ends were cut back, 0 bases at V and 7 bases at J, with 16 bases in the middle. From germline, CDR1 is MNHEY and CDR2 SVGAGI. CDR3 size: 16 residues. The CDR3 DNA reads as TGTGCCAGCAGTTACTCCTCGGCAGGTCTTTTCCAGCCCCAGCATTTT. Translation: CASSYSSAGLFQPQHF.

The sample holds one count of this clone. The chain is built from TRBV7-9 and TRBJ2-5; D gene uncertain. The length of the CDR3 is 16 residues. V lost 5 bases to trimming and J lost 4 bases, with 20 bases between them. Germline V lookup: CDR1 SEHNR, CDR2 FQNEAQ (reference sequence). This CDR3 reads CASSGDSLVVGETQYF. Here the CDR3 DNA reads TGTGCCAGCAGCGGCGACTCTCTTGTGGTAGGAGAGACCCAGTACTTC. Variable domain in full (rest from reference TRBV7-9 and TRBJ2-5): DTGVSQNPRHKITKRGQNVTFRCDPISEHNRLYWYRQTLGQGPEFLTYFQNEAQLEKSRLLSDRFSAERPKGSFSTLEIQRTEQGDSAMYLCASSGDSLVVGETQYFGPGTRLLVL.

The chain recombines TRBV2 with TRBJ1-3, with a weak D call TRBD1 (5 bases). The germline V and J ends were trimmed by 3 bases and 2 bases, with 11 bases remaining between them. Germline CDR1 is SNHLY and CDR2 is FYNNEI. This CDR3 has 15 amino acids. The CDR3 sequence is CASSDQGAPGNTIYF. CDR3 DNA sequence: TGTGCCAGCAGTGATCAGGGTGCCCCTGGAAACACCATATATTTT.

The V gene is TRBV27, the J gene TRBJ1-1; D uncertain. CDR3 length: 15 residues. CDR1 is MNHEY, CDR2 SMNVEV, per germline (reference sequence). The V end was cut by 3 bases, the J end by 0 bases, with 11 bases between. Here the CDR3 DNA reads TGTGCCAGCAGTTTGTGGACGGGAATGAACACTGAAGCTTTCTTT. Protein sequence: CASSLWTGMNTEAFF.

The chain uses TRBV9 and TRBJ2-1; 12 nucleotides agree with TRBD2. The germline V gene has CDR1 SGDLS and CDR2 YYNGEE. This CDR3 has 15 amino acids. V shed 3 bases, J shed 8 bases, and the junction held 6 bases outside the gene matches. The CDR3 DNA reads TGTGCCAGCAGCGCACCGACTAGCGGGGGTGATGAGCAGTTCTTC. It translates to CASSAPTSGGDEQFF. The full variable domain, rest sourced from reference TRBV9 and TRBJ2-1, is DSGVTQTPKHLITATGQRVTLRCSPRSGDLSVYWYQQSLDQGLQFLIQYYNGEERAKGNILERFSAQQFPDLHSELNLSSLELGDSALYFCASSAPTSGGDEQFFGPGTRLTVL.

The CDR3 region is CASSRFGQAGGEQFF. The CDR3 bases are TGTGCCAGCAGTCGATTTGGGCAGGCGGGGGGGGAGCAGTTCTTC. The gene calls are TRBV6-6 and TRBJ2-1; 9 positions match TRBD2. The CDR3 runs to 15 residues. Germline V lookup: CDR1 MNHNY, CDR2 SVGAGI (reference sequence). With V trimmed by 5 bases and J by 10 bases, 12 bases remained unmatched.

The rearrangement uses TRBV25-1 and TRBJ1-2; D perhaps matches TRBD1 (6 bases). The germline V and J ends were trimmed by 3 bases and 5 bases, with 13 bases remaining between them. This CDR3 spans 14 amino acids. CDR1 is MGHDK, CDR2 SYGVNS, per germline. This CDR3 reads CASSDARGLYGYTF. The CDR3 DNA is TGTGCCAGCAGTGACGCCAGGGGTTTGTATGGCTACACCTTC.

The V call is TRBV19, the J call TRBJ1-2; D call uncertain. The germline V and J ends were trimmed by 2 bases and 2 bases, with 12 bases remaining between them. The germline CDR1 and CDR2 sequences are LNHDA and SQIVND (reference sequence). The CDR3 contains 15 residues. The CDR3 region has the DNA TGTGCCAGTAGTATAACACCTTCCACGAACTATGGCTACACCTTC. It specifies CASSITPSTNYGYTF.

The CDR3 here is CASKIGTGDGIGYTF. In nucleotides, the CDR3 is TGTGCCAGTAAAATCGGGACAGGGGATGGAATAGGCTACACCTTC. V gene TRBV19 combines with J gene TRBJ1-2, with 10 bases fitting TRBD1. The CDR3 consists of 15 residues. Germline V gene lookup returns CDR1 LNHDA and CDR2 SQIVND (reference sequence). Trimming removed 7 bases from V and 8 bases from J; junction bases left unmatched: 13. Full variable domain (rest looked up from reference TRBV19 and TRBJ1-2): DGGITQSPKYLFRKEGQNVTLSCEQNLNHDAMYWYRQDPGQGLRLIYYSQIVNDFQKGDIAEGYSVSREKKESFPLTVTSAQKNPTAFYLCASKIGTGDGIGYTFGSGTRLTVV.

This chain uses TRBV28 with TRBJ2-5; 13 nucleotides align to TRBD2. V trimming: 4 bases; J trimming: 5 bases; junction bases outside the gene matches: 4. CDR3 size: 15 residues. Germline V gives CDR1 MDHEN, CDR2 SYDVKM. The CDR3 sequence: CASSSGLAGRETQYF. The CDR3 DNA is TGTGCCAGCAGTTCGGGACTAGCGGGAAGGGAGACCCAGTACTTC.

This clone was picked up one time. The V gene is TRBV7-8, the J gene TRBJ2-3, with 9 bases aligning to TRBD1. The CDR3 is made up of 19 amino acids. CDR1 and CDR2 from the germline V gene are SGHVS and FQNEAQ. J lost 0 bases, V lost 3 bases, and 13 bases had no gene match. The CDR3 nucleotides are TGTGCCAGCAGCTTGAATACCGGGACAGGGATTGGTAGCACAGATACGCAGTATTTT. Translating it yields CASSLNTGTGIGSTDTQYF. Filled out from reference TRBV7-8 and TRBJ2-3, the complete variable domain reads GAGVSQSPRYKVAKRGQDVALRCDPISGHVSLFWYQQALGQGPEFLTYFQNEAQLDKSGLPSDRFFAERPEGSVSTLKIQRTQQEDSAVYLCASSLNTGTGIGSTDTQYFGPGTRLTVL.

This sequence joins TRBV7-3 and TRBJ2-1; TRBD2 agrees at 11 bases. After removal of 2 bases from V and 4 bases from J, the junction contained 7 bases not matched to a gene. In germline, CDR1 is SGHTA, CDR2 FQGTGA. The CDR3 runs 17 residues. The CDR3, as DNA: TGTGCCAGCAGCTTAGGTAGTTTAGCGGGAGGGTACAATGAGCAGTTCTTC. Translation: CASSLGSLAGGYNEQFF.

The chain uses TRBV27 and TRBJ2-1, with 12 bases lining up with TRBD2. From germline, CDR1 is MNHEY and CDR2 SMNVEV (reference sequence). The CDR3 length is 16 residues. J gave up 2 bases and V 5 bases, and 4 bases lay outside the gene matches. The CDR3 DNA is TGTGCCAGCAGTCCCCTAGCGGGAGGGCCCTACAATGAGCAGTTCTTC. It translates to CASSPLAGGPYNEQFF.

V is TRBV27 and J is TRBJ1-5, with 7 bases matching TRBD1. Germline V gene sequence: CDR1 MNHEY, CDR2 SMNVEV (reference sequence). This CDR3 has 15 residues. J lost 2 bases, V lost 5 bases, and 6 bases had no gene match. Here the CDR3 DNA reads TGTGCCAGCAGTCCGAGGACAGGCGGCAATCAGCCCCAGCATTTT. It yields the protein CASSPRTGGNQPQHF.